A single sample gave rise to the 6 T cell receptor beta chains below, sequenced in a study of cytomegalovirus exposure and HLA in healthy donors. The PCR contained 60 Vbeta and 13 Jbeta primers. The assay was immunoSEQ multiplex PCR, and TCRdb's table has in-frame clones only and misses some. The data show approximately 260,000 clones, roughly 91% seen once. Sequencing was performed on PBMCs. These receptor sequences come from a girl aged 2 to 9 in good health and CMV-seronegative.

This clone was counted a single time. The chain links TRBV4-1 to TRBJ1-2, with 10 bases that match TRBD1. The germline gives CDR1 MGHRA, CDR2 YSYEKL. Trimming removed 3 bases from V and 4 bases from J; junction bases left unmatched: 8. This CDR3 region has 16 residues. This CDR3 is CASSQPRDRGAYGYTF. The DNA of the CDR3 is TGCGCCAGCAGCCAGCCCCGGGACAGGGGCGCCTATGGCTACACCTTC.

The chain combines TRBV7-8 with TRBJ2-5; 10 bases match TRBD1. Losses at the gene ends were 2 bases for V and 4 bases for J; bases not matched to a gene: 7. CDR3 length equals 16 residues. Per the germline V gene, CDR1 is SGHVS and CDR2 is FQNEAQ. CDR3 region: CASSLSSWTGGETQYF. As DNA, the CDR3 is TGTGCCAGCAGCTTAAGCTCTTGGACAGGGGGAGAGACCCAGTACTTC.

This chain uses TRBV18 with TRBJ1-5; the D gene is possibly TRBD1 (5 bases). This CDR3 has 15 amino acids. Germline V CDR1 and CDR2: KGHSH, LQKENI. V was pared by 0 bases and J by 7 bases, with 13 bases between. CDR3 sequence (DNA): TGTGCCAGCTCACCACCGGCCAGGGCAGGACAGCCCCAGCATTTT. Translation gives CASSPPARAGQPQHF.

This chain uses TRBV9 with TRBJ2-7; TRBD2 matches at 8 bases. J gave up 2 bases and V 1 base, and 2 bases lay outside the gene matches. The germline CDR1 and CDR2 sequences are SGDLS and YYNGEE. The CDR3 has 14 amino acids. In nucleotides, the CDR3 is TGTGCCAGCAGCGTACGGGGGGGTACCTACGAGCAGTACTTC. It specifies CASSVRGGTYEQYF.

This chain uses TRBV7-9 with TRBJ1-3; 7 positions match TRBD1. The CDR3 spans 16 residues. V shed 4 bases, J shed 3 bases, and the junction held 9 bases outside the gene matches. From germline, CDR1 is SEHNR and CDR2 FQNEAQ (reference sequence). The CDR3: CASSSPDRAIGNTIYF. The CDR3 coding sequence is TGTGCCAGCAGCTCACCCGACAGGGCGATTGGAAACACCATATATTTT.

This sequence joins TRBV27 and TRBJ2-7; D gene unclear. Germline CDR1 reads MNHEY; CDR2 reads SMNVEV (reference sequence). The germline V and J ends were trimmed by 5 bases and 4 bases, with 12 bases remaining between them. This CDR3 has 13 amino acids. CDR3 residues: CASSPAYHYEQYF. CDR3 nucleotides: TGTGCCAGCAGTCCCGCCTACCATTACGAGCAGTACTTC.